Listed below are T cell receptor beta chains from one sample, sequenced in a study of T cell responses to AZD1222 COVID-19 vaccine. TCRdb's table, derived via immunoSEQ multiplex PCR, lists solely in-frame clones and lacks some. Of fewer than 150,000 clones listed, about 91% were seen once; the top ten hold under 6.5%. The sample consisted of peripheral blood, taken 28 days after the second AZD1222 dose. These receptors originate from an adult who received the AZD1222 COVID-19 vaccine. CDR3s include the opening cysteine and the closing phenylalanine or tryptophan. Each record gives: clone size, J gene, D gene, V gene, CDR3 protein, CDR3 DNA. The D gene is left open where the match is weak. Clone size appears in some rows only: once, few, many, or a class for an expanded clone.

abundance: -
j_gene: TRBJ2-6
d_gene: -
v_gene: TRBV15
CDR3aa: CATSREIGDSGANVLTF
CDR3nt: TGTGCCACCAGCAGAGAAATCGGGGATTCTGGGGCCAACGTCCTGACTTTC

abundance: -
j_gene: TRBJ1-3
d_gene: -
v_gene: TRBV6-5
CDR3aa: CASSYGGSSGNTIYF
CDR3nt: TGTGCCAGCAGTTACGGGGGCAGCTCTGGAAACACCATATATTTT

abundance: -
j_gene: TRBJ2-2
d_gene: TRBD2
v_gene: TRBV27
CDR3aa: CASMTLAGRTGELFF
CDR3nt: TGTGCCAGCATGACGCTAGCGGGGAGAACCGGGGAGCTGTTTTTT

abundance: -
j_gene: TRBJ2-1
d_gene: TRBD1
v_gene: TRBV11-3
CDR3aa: CASSYSPLTGNSYNEQFF
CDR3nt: TGTGCCAGCAGCTATAGCCCCCTGACAGGGAACTCCTACAATGAGCAGTTCTTC

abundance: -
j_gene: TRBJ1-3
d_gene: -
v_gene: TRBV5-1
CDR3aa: CASSRQGSGNTIYF
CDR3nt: TGCGCCAGCAGCCGTCAGGGCTCTGGAAACACCATATATTTT

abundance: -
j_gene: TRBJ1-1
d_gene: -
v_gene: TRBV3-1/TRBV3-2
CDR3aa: CASSQAGTASIGAFF
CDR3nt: TGTGCCAGCAGCCAAGCCGGGACGGCTTCGATCGGGGCTTTCTTT

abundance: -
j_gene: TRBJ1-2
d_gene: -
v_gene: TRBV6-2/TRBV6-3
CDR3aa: CASSYPRPDYTF
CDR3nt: TGTGCCAGCAGTTACCCTCGACCCGACTACACCTTC

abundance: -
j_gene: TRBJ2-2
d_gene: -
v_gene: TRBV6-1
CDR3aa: CASPNPNTGELFF
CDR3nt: TGTGCCAGCCCAAATCCGAACACCGGGGAGCTGTTTTTT

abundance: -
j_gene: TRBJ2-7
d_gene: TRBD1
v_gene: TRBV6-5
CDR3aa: CASSYAGTGGYEQYF
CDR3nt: TGTGCCAGCAGTTACGCTGGGACAGGGGGTTACGAGCAGTACTTC

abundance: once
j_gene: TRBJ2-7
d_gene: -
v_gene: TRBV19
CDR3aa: CASSLDGPGTYEQYF
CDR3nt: TGTGCCAGTAGCTTAGACGGTCCAGGGACGTACGAGCAGTACTTC

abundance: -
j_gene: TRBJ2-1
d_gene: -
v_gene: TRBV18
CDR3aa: CASSPQGQTSYNEQFF
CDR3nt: TGTGCCAGCTCACCTCAAGGACAAACCAGCTACAATGAGCAGTTCTTC

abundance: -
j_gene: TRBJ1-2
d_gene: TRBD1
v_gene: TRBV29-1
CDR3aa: CSVADRGGLYGYTF
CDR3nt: TGCAGCGTTGCTGACAGGGGCGGATTATATGGCTACACCTTC

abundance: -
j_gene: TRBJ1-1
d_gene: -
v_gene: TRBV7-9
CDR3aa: CASSLEGGRNTEAFF
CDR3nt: TGTGCCAGCAGCTTAGAGGGTGGCCGTAACACTGAAGCTTTCTTT

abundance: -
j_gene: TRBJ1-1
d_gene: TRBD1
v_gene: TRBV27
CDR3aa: CASSRRTGYSGTEAFF
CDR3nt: TGTGCCAGCAGCCGTCGGACAGGGTATTCTGGCACTGAAGCTTTCTTT

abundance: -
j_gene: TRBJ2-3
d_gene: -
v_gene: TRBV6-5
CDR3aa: CASSYSPLGGKDTQYF
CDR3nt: TGTGCCAGCAGTTACTCCCCTTTGGGGGGAAAAGATACGCAGTATTTT

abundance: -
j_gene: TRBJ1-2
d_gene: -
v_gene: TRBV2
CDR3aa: CASSEGPGHGYTF
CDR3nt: TGTGCCAGCAGTGAAGGGCCGGGCCATGGCTACACCTTC

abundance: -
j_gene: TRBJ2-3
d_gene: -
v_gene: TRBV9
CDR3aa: CASSVEAATSTDTQYF
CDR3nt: TGTGCCAGCAGCGTAGAGGCAGCGACTAGCACAGATACGCAGTATTTT

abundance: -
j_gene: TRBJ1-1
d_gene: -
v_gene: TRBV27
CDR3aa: CASSFQGSSGTEAFF
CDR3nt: TGTGCCAGCAGTTTTCAGGGTTCGTCCGGCACTGAAGCTTTCTTT

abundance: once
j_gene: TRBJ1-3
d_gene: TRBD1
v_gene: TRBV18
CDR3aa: CASSPGTAGNTIYF
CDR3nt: TGTGCCAGCTCACCCGGGACAGCCGGAAACACCATATATTTT

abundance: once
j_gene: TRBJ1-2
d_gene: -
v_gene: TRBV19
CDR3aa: CASSNRGYGYTF
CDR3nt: TGTGCCAGTAGTAACCGCGGCTATGGCTACACCTTC

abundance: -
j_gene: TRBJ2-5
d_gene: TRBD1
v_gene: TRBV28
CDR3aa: CASSSQGAGQETQYF
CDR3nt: TGTGCCAGCAGTTCACAGGGGGCTGGACAAGAGACCCAGTACTTC

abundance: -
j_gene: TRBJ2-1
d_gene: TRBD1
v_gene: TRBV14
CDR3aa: CASSQDLGETTGGALHEQFF
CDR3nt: TGTGCCAGCAGCCAAGATCTGGGAGAGACCACAGGGGGCGCGCTCCATGAGCAGTTCTTC

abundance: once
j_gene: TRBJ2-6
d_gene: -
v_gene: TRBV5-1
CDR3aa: CASSHGTTASSGANVLTF
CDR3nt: TGCGCCAGCAGCCATGGGACGACAGCCAGCTCTGGGGCCAACGTCCTGACTTTC

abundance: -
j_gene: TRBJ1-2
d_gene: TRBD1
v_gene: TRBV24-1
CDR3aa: CATSRDSNGYTF
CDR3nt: TGTGCCACCAGCCGGGACAGCAATGGCTACACCTTC

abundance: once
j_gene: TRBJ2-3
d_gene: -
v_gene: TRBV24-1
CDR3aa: CATSLGMVDTQYF
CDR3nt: TGTGCCACTTCCTTGGGGATGGTCGATACGCAGTATTTT

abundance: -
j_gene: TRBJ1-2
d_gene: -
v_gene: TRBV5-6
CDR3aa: CASRGLNDRYHGYTF
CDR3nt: TGTGCCAGCAGGGGCCTCAACGACAGGTACCATGGCTACACCTTC

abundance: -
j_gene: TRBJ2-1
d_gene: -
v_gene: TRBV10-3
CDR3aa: CAISGDNEQFF
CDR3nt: TGTGCCATCAGTGGGGACAATGAGCAGTTCTTC

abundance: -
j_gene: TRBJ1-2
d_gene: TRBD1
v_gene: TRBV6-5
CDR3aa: CASRAGDRLYGYTF
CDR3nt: TGTGCCAGCAGAGCTGGGGACAGGTTATATGGCTACACCTTC

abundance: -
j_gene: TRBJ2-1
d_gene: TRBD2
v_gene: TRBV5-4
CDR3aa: CASSPPGRNEQFF
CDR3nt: TGTGCCAGCAGCCCCCCCGGGAGGAATGAGCAGTTCTTC

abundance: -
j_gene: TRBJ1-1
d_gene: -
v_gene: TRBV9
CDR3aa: CASSVQGWNTEAFF
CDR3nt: TGTGCCAGCAGCGTACAGGGCTGGAACACTGAAGCTTTCTTT

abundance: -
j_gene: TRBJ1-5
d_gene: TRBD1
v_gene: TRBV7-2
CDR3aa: CASSQGQGAGSNQPQHF
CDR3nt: TGTGCCAGCAGCCAGGGACAGGGGGCGGGGAGCAATCAGCCCCAGCATTTT

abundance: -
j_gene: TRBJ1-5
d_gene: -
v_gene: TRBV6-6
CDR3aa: CASSEGERDQPQHF
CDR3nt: TGTGCCAGCAGTGAGGGGGAGCGTGATCAGCCCCAGCATTTT

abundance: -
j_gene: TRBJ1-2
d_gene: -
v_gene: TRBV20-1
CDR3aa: CSASVGKHGYTF
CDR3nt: TGCAGTGCTAGTGTGGGGAAGCATGGCTACACCTTC

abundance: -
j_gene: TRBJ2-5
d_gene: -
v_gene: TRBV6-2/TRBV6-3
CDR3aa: CASSYSKEGRETQYF
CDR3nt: TGTGCCAGCAGTTACTCGAAAGAGGGCCGGGAGACCCAGTACTTC

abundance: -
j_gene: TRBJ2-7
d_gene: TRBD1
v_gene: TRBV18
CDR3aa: CASSPAGTGYEQYF
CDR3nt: TGTGCCAGCTCACCGGCAGGGACAGGCTACGAGCAGTACTTC

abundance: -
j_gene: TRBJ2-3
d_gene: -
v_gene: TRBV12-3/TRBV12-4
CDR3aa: CASSPRLDTQYF
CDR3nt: TGTGCCAGCAGTCCCAGGTTAGATACGCAGTATTTT